This T cell receptor (beta chain) was sequenced for a study of control samples from healthy donors and cancer patients. Measured with immunoSEQ multiplex PCR; TCRdb has only the in-frame clones, and not every one. This table has 400,000 to 450,000 clones, 75% to 95% appearing once. V lost 2 bases and J lost 5, with 12 bases in between. CDR1 and CDR2 from the germline V gene are GTSNPN and SVGIG (reference sequence). The CDR3 extends over 13 amino acids. The clonotype comes from a man aged 40-50 years with head and neck cancer. The chain is built from TRBV30 and TRBJ2-5, with D uncertain. Sequenced input: PBMCs. CDR3 sequence (DNA): TGTGCCTGGAGTCTAAATCCCGGGGAGACCCAGTACTTC. The encoded protein is CAWSLNPGETQYF.